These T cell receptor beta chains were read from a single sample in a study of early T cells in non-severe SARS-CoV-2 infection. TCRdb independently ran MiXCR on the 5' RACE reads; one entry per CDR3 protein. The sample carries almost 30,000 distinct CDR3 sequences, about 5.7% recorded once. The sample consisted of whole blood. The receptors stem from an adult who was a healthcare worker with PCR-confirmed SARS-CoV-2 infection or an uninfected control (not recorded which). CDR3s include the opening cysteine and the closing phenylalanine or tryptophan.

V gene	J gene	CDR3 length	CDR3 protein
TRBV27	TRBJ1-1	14	CASSVSPIYREAFF
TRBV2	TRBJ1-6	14	CASQSGTARSPLHF
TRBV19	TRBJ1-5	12	CASSMPFAPQHF
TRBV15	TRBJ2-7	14	CATSRDALGNEQYF
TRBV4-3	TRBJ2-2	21	CASSRKRAGLAGGTNTGELFF
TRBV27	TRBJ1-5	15	CASSSRTASNQPQHF
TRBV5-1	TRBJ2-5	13	CASSGGGEETQYF
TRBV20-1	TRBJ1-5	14	CSARDEQVAQPQHF
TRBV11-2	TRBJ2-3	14	CASSSRLATDTQYF
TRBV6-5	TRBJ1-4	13	CASSYSNIGKLFF
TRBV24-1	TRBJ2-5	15	CATSDSGDREETQYF
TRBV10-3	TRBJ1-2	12	CAISELPGGLGF
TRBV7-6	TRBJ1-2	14	CASSFAGNGYGYTF
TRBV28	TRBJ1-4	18	CASSIRARFTGAGEKLFF
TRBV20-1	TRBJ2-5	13	CSAQRARGETQYF
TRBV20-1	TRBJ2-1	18	CSARAADRPNSSYNEQFF
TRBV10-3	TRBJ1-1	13	CAISPTNGPEAFF
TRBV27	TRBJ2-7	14	CASSLYPSSYEQYF
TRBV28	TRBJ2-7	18	CASSLSRTSGGSSYEQYF
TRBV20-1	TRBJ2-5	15	CSARGTSGGRETQYF
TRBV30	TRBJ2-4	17	CAWRPRGSTVAKNIQYF
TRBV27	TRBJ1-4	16	CASRGKEGPLNEKLFF
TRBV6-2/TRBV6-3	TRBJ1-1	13	CASSYPRDTEAFF
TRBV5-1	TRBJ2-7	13	CASSLVGEDWQYF
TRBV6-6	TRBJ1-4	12	CASSYSEGRVFF
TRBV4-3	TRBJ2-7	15	CASSQGGDRPWEQYF
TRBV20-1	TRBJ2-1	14	CSASPRFSYNEQFF
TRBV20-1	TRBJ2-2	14	CSGTRGANTGELFF
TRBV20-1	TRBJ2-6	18	CSARVVDKFNSGANVLTF
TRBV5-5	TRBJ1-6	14	CASSLSEAYSPLHF
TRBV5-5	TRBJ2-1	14	CASTGAGPFNEQFF